In this sample, the clone carrying this TCR beta chain turned up a few times. Its antigen is unidentified. This sample is drawn from a study of T-cell reconstitution after alpha-beta-depleted transplantation in children. The study's findings and limits: Where some patients showed high TCRbeta diversity at day 60, it came from recipient T cells and thymic progenitors that had survived.

For TCRbeta, the library was prepared with unique molecular identifiers. TCRdb re-called the PCR reads through MiXCR, storing one row per CDR3 protein. The sample shows about 600,000 distinct CDR3 sequences, roughly 23% of them seen only once. The CDR3 is 14 amino acids. Trimming took off 5 bases at V and 7 bases at J, with 15 bases between the two ends. The sample here was PBMCs, mostly from graft donor cells, taken 360 days after TCRalphabeta/CD19-depleted stem cell transplant. The chain links TRBV12-3 or TRBV12-4 to TRBJ2-1; D possibly corresponds to TRBD2 (6 bases). The receptor's source is a boy younger than two who had a stem cell transplant for acute myeloid leukemia, so the T cells may come from the graft donor. The CDR3 coding sequence is TGTGCCAGCAGTGTGGGGGGAATCCAGAATGAGCAGTTCTTC. Protein product: CASSVGGIQNEQFF.